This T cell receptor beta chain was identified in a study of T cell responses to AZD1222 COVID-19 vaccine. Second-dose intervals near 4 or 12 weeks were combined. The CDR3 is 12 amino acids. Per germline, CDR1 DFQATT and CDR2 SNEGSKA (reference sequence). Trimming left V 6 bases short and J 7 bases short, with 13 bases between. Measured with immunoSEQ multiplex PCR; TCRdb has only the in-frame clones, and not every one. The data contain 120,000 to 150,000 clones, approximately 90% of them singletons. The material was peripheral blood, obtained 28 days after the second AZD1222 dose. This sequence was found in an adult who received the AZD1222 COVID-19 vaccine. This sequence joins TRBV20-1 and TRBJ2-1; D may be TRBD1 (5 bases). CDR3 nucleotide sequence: TGCAGTGCGAGTCCGGACATGAATGAGCAGTTCTTC. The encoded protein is CSASPDMNEQFF.